A single sample is the source of the 13 T cell receptor beta chains below, sequenced in a study of blood T cell repertoires in COVID-19. Assay used: immunoSEQ multiplex PCR; TCRdb lists only in-frame clones, some missing. The profile shows 25,000 to 30,000 clones, roughly nine tenths of them singletons. The sequencing sample was made of peripheral blood. The receptors originated from a man aged 65 to 85 with active COVID-19.

In this sample, this clone turned up once. The chain joins TRBV7-3 to TRBJ2-3, with TRBD1 identical over 8 bases. Per the germline V gene, CDR1 is SGHTA and CDR2 is FQGTGA. Trimming took 5 bases from V and 3 from J; bases not matched to a gene: 7. The CDR3 is 15 amino acids. CDR3 nucleotides: TGTGCCAGCAGCAAAGGACAGGGAACGACAGATACGCAGTATTTT. Amino acid sequence: CASSKGQGTTDTQYF.

This chain joins TRBV23-1 and TRBJ1-3; D is possibly TRBD1 (5 bases). TRBV23-1 is assigned to the ORF class and has an uncertain function. CDR3 size: 14 residues. The ends were cut back, 10 bases at V and 1 base at J, with 14 bases in the middle. For the CDR3, the DNA is TGCGCCACTGGGGGGTTGATATCTGGAAACACCATATATTTT. Amino acids: CATGGLISGNTIYF.

V and J are TRBV10-3 and TRBJ1-5; tentatively, D is TRBD1 (5 bases). The CDR3 loop spans 16 amino acids. CDR1 is ENHRY and CDR2 is SYGVKD in the germline V gene. Trimming removed 0 bases from V and 9 bases from J, with 18 bases in between. CDR3 amino acids: CAISESKGQGFMPQHF. The CDR3 nucleotides are TGTGCCATCAGTGAGTCGAAGGGCCAGGGTTTTATGCCCCAGCATTTT.

The chain employs TRBV3-1 (or the pseudogene TRBV3-2) and TRBJ2-5; 14 positions agree with TRBD2. The CDR3 runs 16 residues. V shed 3 bases and J 2 bases; nucleotides not matched to a gene: 2. Germline CDR1 is LGHDT and CDR2 is YNNKEL (reference sequence). The CDR3 sequence is CASSHRTSGGQETQYF. The CDR3 DNA reads as TGTGCCAGCAGCCATCGGACTAGCGGGGGGCAAGAGACCCAGTACTTC.

The chain recombines TRBV6-5 with TRBJ2-3; D possibly corresponds to TRBD1 (5 bases). CDR3 size: 12 residues. Trimming took off 6 bases at V and 6 bases at J, with 10 bases between the two ends. Germline CDR1 reads MNHEY; CDR2 reads SVGAGI. The CDR3 loop reads CASSKGRDTQYF. The CDR3 DNA follows: TGTGCCAGCAGCAAGGGGCGTGATACGCAGTATTTT.

This chain connects TRBV7-9 to TRBJ2-1; the D gene is possibly TRBD2 (5 bases). CDR3 length equals 16 residues. V was pared by 4 bases and J by 4 bases, with 17 bases between. Germline CDR1 reads SEHNR; CDR2 reads FQNEAQ (reference sequence). The CDR3: CASSSSRWAPYNEQFF. In nucleotides, the CDR3 is TGTGCCAGCAGCTCTAGCAGATGGGCCCCGTACAATGAGCAGTTCTTC.

The chain couples TRBV13 to TRBJ1-2; TRBD1 matches at 9 bases. Looked up from germline, CDR1 is PRHDT and CDR2 is FYEKMQ (reference sequence). The junction had 4 bases not matched to a gene; V was cut back by 2 bases and J by 0 bases. This CDR3 has 16 amino acids. The CDR3 region has the DNA TGTGCCAGCAGCTTAAACAGGGGGCCGGCTAACTATGGCTACACCTTC. It specifies CASSLNRGPANYGYTF.

The chain has TRBV4-2 and TRBJ2-5, with TRBD1 identical over 8 bases. V shed 1 base, J shed 5 bases, and the junction held 9 bases outside the gene matches. This CDR3 region has 16 residues. The germline CDR1 and CDR2 sequences are LGHNA and YNFKEQ. The chain's CDR3 is CASSQGGAGGLETQYF. The CDR3 nucleotides read TGTGCCAGCAGCCAAGGGGGGGCAGGGGGCTTGGAGACCCAGTACTTC.

This chain joins TRBV5-6 and TRBJ1-1; D call uncertain. CDR3 size: 12 residues. Germline CDR1 SGHDT, CDR2 YYEEEE. Trimming took 5 bases from V and 7 from J, leaving 12 bases between them. CDR3 residues: CASSPRLGEAFF. DNA of the CDR3: TGTGCCAGCAGTCCAAGACTTGGTGAAGCTTTCTTT.

The chain has TRBV7-9 and TRBJ2-5; TRBD2 aligns across 9 bases. The germline CDR1 and CDR2 sequences are SEHNR and FQNEAQ (reference sequence). Trimming removed 3 bases from V and 2 bases from J; junction bases left unmatched: 4. The CDR3 totals 15 residues. CDR3 amino acids: CASSFTSGGQETQYF. CDR3 DNA sequence: TGTGCCAGCAGCTTTACCAGCGGGGGGCAAGAGACCCAGTACTTC.

In its sample, this clone was seen a few times. This CDR3 reads CASSPGLLRVTGELFF. CDR3 in DNA: TGTGCCAGCAGCCCCGGACTGTTACGTGTCACCGGGGAGCTGTTTTTT. The chain uses TRBV5-4 and TRBJ2-2, with D possibly being TRBD2 (5 bases). Germline V gene lookup returns CDR1 SGHNT and CDR2 YYREEE (reference sequence). V was shortened by 4 bases and J by 4 bases, with 17 bases between the two germline ends. CDR3 length: 16 residues.

The chain is built from TRBV19 and TRBJ2-2; D call uncertain. The CDR3 has 14 residues. V dropped 6 bases and J dropped 2 bases, with 10 bases sitting between them. CDR1 LNHDA and CDR2 SQIVND come from the germline V gene (reference sequence). CDR3 residues: CASRPGRNTGELFF. The CDR3 nucleotides read TGTGCCAGTAGGCCGGGTCGTAACACCGGGGAGCTGTTTTTT.

The chain joins TRBV19 to TRBJ2-3; no reliable D call. CDR3 length equals 11 residues. Germline V gives CDR1 LNHDA, CDR2 SQIVND (reference sequence). With 4 bases removed from V and 6 bases from J, the gap between germline ends came to 5 bases. This chain's CDR3 is CASSNWDTQYF. Written as DNA, the CDR3 is TGTGCCAGTAGTAACTGGGATACGCAGTATTTT.